This T cell receptor (beta chain) comes out of a study of a mutant IDH1 vaccine in newly diagnosed glioma. Trimming took off 4 bases at V and 1 base at J, with 14 bases between the two ends. Germline CDR1 reads SNHLY; CDR2 reads FYNNEI. This CDR3 is built from 15 residues. Turning to this clone: Antigen specificity is unknown.

Time point reported: week 35, safety follow-up. Mutant IDH1 20-mer peptide, at 300 ug, made up each vaccine dose, with topical imiquimod. Eight vaccine injections were given to patients in weeks 1, 3, 5, 7, 11, 15, 19 and 23. Libraries were prepared by immunoSEQ multiplex PCR; TCRdb keeps only in-frame clonotypes and omits some of them. The data show about 46,000 clones, approximately 92% seen once. This clonotype originated in a man aged 50-59 years with glioma. The sample was PBMCs, taken from a glioma patient whose treatment included an IDH1 peptide vaccine. This chain links TRBV2 with TRBJ2-7, with D tentatively TRBD2 (6 bases). CDR3 nucleotide sequence: TGTGCCAGCAGTGTCGCAGGGACTTATTCCTACGAGCAGTACTTC. It codes for CASSVAGTYSYEQYF.